These 5 T cell receptor beta chains were sequenced from one sample in a study of T cell changes during pregnancy in multiple sclerosis. Only in-frame clones appear in the TCRdb table, and some are missing; sequencing was by immunoSEQ multiplex PCR. This sample has roughly 46,000 clones, with around 93% found just once. The sequenced sample was CD8+ T cells from peripheral blood mononuclear cells, obtained after pregnancy. The receptor source for this set is a female donor with multiple sclerosis, enrolled in a pregnancy study.

The chain combines TRBV29-1 with TRBJ2-7, with 9 bases lining up with TRBD2. Losses at the gene ends were 5 bases for V and 4 bases for J; bases not matched to a gene: 6. The CDR3 has 13 residues. CDR1 and CDR2 (germline): SQVTM, ANQGSEA. CDR3 sequence: CSVLAGEDYEQYF. CDR3 sequence (DNA): TGCAGCGTTTTAGCGGGAGAAGATTACGAGCAGTACTTC.

CDR3 protein: CASTILSPRDTPNTGELFF. DNA of the CDR3: TGTGCCAGCACCATTTTGAGTCCCCGGGACACACCCAACACCGGGGAGCTGTTTTTT. The chain has TRBV7-9 and TRBJ2-2; TRBD1 might be the D (6 bases). Germline V gene lookup returns CDR1 SEHNR and CDR2 FQNEAQ (reference sequence). This CDR3 comprises 19 residues. The ends were cut back, 7 bases at V and 2 bases at J, with 26 bases in the middle.

The gene calls are TRBV27 and TRBJ2-5, with 9 bases lining up with TRBD1. From germline, CDR1 is MNHEY and CDR2 SMNVEV (reference sequence). Germline trimming cut 5 bases from V and 5 bases from J; bases unmatched to any gene: 9. This CDR3 contains 15 residues. The DNA of the CDR3 is TGTGCCAGCAGTCCCTGGACAGGGGCGGTGGAGACCCAGTACTTC. Amino acids: CASSPWTGAVETQYF.

The chain links TRBV25-1 to TRBJ2-5, with 9 bases matching TRBD2. V shed 3 bases, J shed 4 bases, and the junction held 9 bases outside the gene matches. CDR1 is MGHDK, CDR2 SYGVNS, per germline. The CDR3 has 16 amino acids. CDR3 in amino acids: CASSDGGRAGIETQYF. In nucleotides, the CDR3 is TGTGCCAGCAGTGACGGCGGGAGGGCCGGGATAGAGACCCAGTACTTC.

The chain joins TRBV28 to TRBJ1-5; 8 bases are shared with TRBD1. With V trimmed by 7 bases and J by 3 bases, 8 bases remained unmatched. Germline V CDR1 and CDR2: MDHEN, SYDVKM. This CDR3 comprises 15 residues. For the CDR3, the DNA is TGTGCCAGCACTCAGACAGGGGTCTTCAATCAGCCCCAGCATTTT. This translates into CASTQTGVFNQPQHF.